The rows below give T cell receptor beta chains drawn from one sample of a study of Ad26.COV2.S vaccination and SARS-CoV-2 variants. Sequenced by immunoSEQ multiplex PCR; TCRdb stores in-frame clones only, minus some. The sample yields about 350,000 clones, around 83% seen once. Sequencing used peripheral blood, obtained in a trial of Ad26.COV2.S vaccine versus placebo. These TCRs come from a person between 18 and 65 years old who received the Ad26.COV2.S COVID-19 vaccine or a placebo. Both conserved end residues are part of each CDR3. D genes are given only for firm matches. Size is stated for part of the rows, as once, few or many counts, or as a class when the clone is expanded.

>TRBJ2-7|.|.|TRBV19
CASSIVRDRYEQYF
TGTGCCAGTAGTATCGTCCGGGACCGATACGAGCAGTACTTC
>TRBJ1-6|TRBD1|.|TRBV7-8
CASSSRTGPSSYNSPLHF
TGTGCCAGCAGCTCCCGGACAGGGCCCAGCTCCTATAATTCACCCCTCCACTTT
>TRBJ1-2|.|once|TRBV28
CASTLPQPGRNGYTF
TGTGCCAGCACTTTACCCCAGCCAGGGAGGAATGGCTACACCTTC
>TRBJ2-3|.|.|TRBV12-3/TRBV12-4
CASTKGLTDTQYF
TGTGCCAGCACAAAGGGGCTAACAGATACGCAGTATTTT
>TRBJ2-1|TRBD2|.|TRBV7-2
CASSPLGWTSGRDNEQFF
TGTGCCAGCAGCCCGCTAGGCTGGACTAGCGGGAGGGACAATGAGCAGTTCTTC
>TRBJ2-7|TRBD2|few|TRBV6-2/TRBV6-3
CASSYPSGYEQYF
TGTGCCAGCAGTTACCCTAGCGGGTACGAGCAGTACTTC
>TRBJ1-2|.|.|TRBV27
CASSPIDRSNGGYTF
TGTGCCAGCAGTCCAATAGACAGATCCAACGGGGGCTACACCTTC
>TRBJ2-2|TRBD2|.|TRBV4-3
CASSQVVLATNTGELFF
TGCGCCAGCAGCCAAGTTGTACTAGCGACAAACACCGGGGAGCTGTTTTTT
>TRBJ2-1|TRBD1|.|TRBV19
CASSIGGTDYYNEQFF
TGTGCCAGTAGTATAGGAGGGACAGATTATTACAATGAGCAGTTCTTC
>TRBJ2-2|.|.|TRBV5-1
CASSRAANTGELFF
TGCGCCAGCAGCAGAGCGGCGAACACCGGGGAGCTGTTTTTT
>TRBJ2-7|.|.|TRBV7-6
CASSPRLAGGGLDEQYF
TGTGCCAGCAGTCCCCGTCTGGCAGGGGGGGGTCTGGACGAGCAGTACTTC
>TRBJ1-1|.|once|TRBV5-1
CASSFSTQNTEAFF
TGCGCCAGCAGCTTCTCCACACAGAACACTGAAGCTTTCTTT
>TRBJ2-3|TRBD2|.|TRBV19
CASSIFTGTSGPSTDTQYF
TGTGCCAGTAGTATCTTCACCGGGACTAGCGGGCCTAGCACAGATACGCAGTATTTT
>TRBJ1-1|TRBD1|.|TRBV7-2
CASSLRGTVNTEAFF
TGTGCCAGCAGCCTAAGGGGGACAGTGAACACTGAAGCTTTCTTT
>TRBJ1-3|.|.|TRBV15
CATSRRDISGNTIYF
TGTGCCACCAGCAGACGGGACATCTCTGGAAACACCATATATTTT
>TRBJ1-2|TRBD1|.|TRBV18
CASSPTTGDNYGYTF
TGTGCCAGCTCACCGACGACAGGGGATAACTATGGCTACACCTTC
>TRBJ2-5|.|once|TRBV5-4
CASSFETVQETQYF
TGTGCCAGCAGCTTTGAGACAGTCCAAGAGACCCAGTACTTC
>TRBJ2-1|.|.|TRBV28
CASSPSWLLSSYNEQFF
TGTGCCAGCAGTCCTTCTTGGCTACTCAGCTCCTACAATGAGCAGTTCTTC
>TRBJ2-7|TRBD1|.|TRBV6-4
CASSPQETGAYEQYF
TGTGCCAGCAGCCCCCAGGAGACAGGGGCCTACGAGCAGTACTTC
>TRBJ2-5|.|once|TRBV5-1
CASSLEGPDQETQYF
TGCGCCAGCAGCTTGGAAGGGCCAGACCAAGAGACCCAGTACTTC
>TRBJ1-2|TRBD1|.|TRBV4-1
CASSQDRLLNHDRGIYGYTF
TGCGCCAGCAGCCAAGATCGTCTCCTAAACCATGACAGGGGGATCTATGGCTACACCTTC
>TRBJ2-7|TRBD2|.|TRBV2
CASTRLGTNYEQYF
TGTGCCAGCACCCGTCTCGGGACTAACTACGAGCAGTACTTC
>TRBJ2-7|.|.|TRBV5-1
CASSDEGGIIPYEQYF
TGCGCCAGCAGCGATGAAGGGGGTATTATTCCCTACGAGCAGTACTTC
>TRBJ2-2|.|.|TRBV3-1/TRBV3-2
CASSQDPGELFF
TGTGCCAGCAGCCAAGACCCCGGGGAGCTGTTTTTT
>TRBJ2-7|TRBD1|once|TRBV11-2
CASSLGERTGAAYEQYF
TGTGCCAGCAGCTTAGGTGAAAGGACAGGGGCTGCCTACGAGCAGTACTTC
>TRBJ2-2|.|.|TRBV11-2
CASSPLTGRNTGELFF
TGTGCCAGCAGCCCCCTGACAGGACGGAACACCGGGGAGCTGTTTTTT
>TRBJ2-5|.|.|TRBV27
CASSPSAPQETQYF
TGTGCCAGCAGCCCCTCCGCCCCTCAAGAGACCCAGTACTTC
>TRBJ2-7|TRBD1|.|TRBV27
CASSWTGSYEQYF
TGTGCCAGCAGTTGGACAGGGAGCTACGAGCAGTACTTC
>TRBJ2-7|TRBD2|.|TRBV7-2
CASSFTPPTSGSGEQYF
TGTGCCAGCAGCTTCACACCTCCTACTAGCGGGAGCGGCGAGCAGTACTTC
>TRBJ1-2|.|.|TRBV20-1
CSARDYGYTF
TGCAGTGCTAGGGACTATGGCTACACCTTC
>TRBJ2-3|TRBD1|.|TRBV18
CASSPSGGADTQYF
TGTGCCAGCTCACCCTCAGGGGGCGCAGATACGCAGTATTTT
>TRBJ2-3|TRBD1|.|TRBV29-1
CSVTGQLTDTQYF
TGCAGCGTAACGGGACAGCTCACAGATACGCAGTATTTT
>TRBJ2-1|TRBD2|once|TRBV4-1
CASSQVGREGRNEQFF
TGCGCCAGCAGCCAAGTCGGGCGGGAGGGCCGTAATGAGCAGTTCTTC
>TRBJ1-5|TRBD1|.|TRBV16
CASSQSVRGFGSNQPQHF
TGTGCCAGCAGCCAATCGGTCAGGGGGTTTGGTAGCAATCAGCCCCAGCATTTT
>TRBJ1-4|TRBD1|.|TRBV6-5
CASSSTGATNEKLFF
TGTGCCAGCAGTTCCACAGGGGCAACTAATGAAAAACTGTTTTTT
>TRBJ1-5|.|many|TRBV7-6
CASSLGAGAAQPQHF
TGTGCCAGCAGCTTAGGTGCGGGGGCAGCTCAGCCCCAGCATTTT
>TRBJ1-5|.|few|TRBV2
CASSEALLYSNQPQHF
TGTGCCAGCAGTGAAGCGCTTCTCTATAGCAATCAGCCCCAGCATTTT
>TRBJ2-3|.|.|TRBV9
CASSGGDTQYF
TGTGCCAGCAGCGGAGGGGATACGCAGTATTTT
>TRBJ1-5|.|.|TRBV6-2/TRBV6-3
CASSPQGMGNQPQHF
TGTGCCAGCAGCCCTCAGGGGATGGGCAATCAGCCCCAGCATTTT
>TRBJ2-1|TRBD2|.|TRBV5-4
CASSPRLAGGLQYNEQFF
TGTGCCAGCAGCCCCCGACTAGCGGGGGGCCTTCAGTACAATGAGCAGTTCTTC
>TRBJ2-3|TRBD2|.|TRBV28
CASRLAGTGDTQYF
TGTGCCAGCAGACTAGCGGGAACTGGTGATACGCAGTATTTT
>TRBJ2-7|TRBD1|.|TRBV4-3
CASSQEPGQGYEQYF
TGCGCCAGCAGCCAAGAACCGGGACAGGGCTACGAGCAGTACTTC
>TRBJ2-4|.|.|TRBV5-1
CASSLEGYIQYF
TGCGCCAGCAGCTTGGAGGGGTACATTCAGTACTTC
>TRBJ1-1|.|.|TRBV5-4
CASRGGQPEAFF
TGTGCCAGCAGGGGTGGACAGCCTGAAGCTTTCTTT
>TRBJ1-1|.|.|TRBV18
CASSPPTDTEAFF
TGTGCCAGCTCGCCTCCGACGGACACTGAAGCTTTCTTT
>TRBJ1-1|.|.|TRBV5-1
CASSLEGGNTEAFF
TGCGCCAGCAGCTTGGAAGGGGGGAACACTGAAGCTTTCTTT